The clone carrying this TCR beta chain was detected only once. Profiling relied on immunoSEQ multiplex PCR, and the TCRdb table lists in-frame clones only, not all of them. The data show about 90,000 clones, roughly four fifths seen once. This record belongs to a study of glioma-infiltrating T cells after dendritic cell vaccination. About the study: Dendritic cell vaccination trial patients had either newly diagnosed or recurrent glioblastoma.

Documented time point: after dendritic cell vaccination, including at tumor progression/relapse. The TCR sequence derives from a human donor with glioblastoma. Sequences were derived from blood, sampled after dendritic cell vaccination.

CDR3 loop: CATSDRGRTNYGYTF. The DNA for the CDR3 is TGTGCCACCTCCGACAGGGGGCGGACTAACTATGGCTACACCTTC. The chain has TRBV19 and TRBJ1-2; 10 nucleotides line up with TRBD1. The CDR3 length is 15 residues. The J segment lost 0 bases and the V segment lost 10 bases, leaving 8 bases of the junction unmatched. Germline loops: CDR1 LNHDA, CDR2 SQIVND (reference sequence).